The clone carrying this TCR beta chain appeared many times. What it binds is unknown. This sample was taken from a study of CD8+CD57+ T cells in acquired aplastic anemia. The overall study: The average read count for CD4+ cells in healthy donors was roughly 10 million. Study-wide results and limits: The study identified 25 to 30 CD8+ CDR3 sequences shared by patients and controls. For CD8+ Simpson's diversity, patients and controls showed no significant difference.

Genomic DNA acted as the template from which TCR beta VDJ combination and CDR3 sequence profiling were carried out. TCRdb itself ran the reads through MiXCR, one entry per CDR3 protein. The sample has some 180,000 distinct CDR3 sequences, 35% to 50% seen once. Sequenced material: sorted CD4+, CD8+, or CD8+CD57+ T cells (not recorded which) from PBMCs. The receptor was isolated from a human donor in good health.

DNA of the CDR3: TGTGCCAGCGCCCAGGGACAGGGTTTCCAAGAGACCCAGTACTTC. It translates to CASAQGQGFQETQYF. The rearrangement joins TRBV5-6 to TRBJ2-5; 9 nucleotides align to TRBD1. Trimming took 7 bases from V and 1 from J; bases not matched to a gene: 8. CDR3 length: 15 residues. Germline CDR1 and CDR2: SGHDT and YYEEEE.